The clone carrying this TCR beta chain was seen repeatedly, ten times or more. In the original workflow: Nucleated cell counts were estimated from reference gene primer amplification. Assay: immunoSEQ multiplex PCR; the TCRdb copy retains only in-frame clones and omits some. Clone size and V and J calls were adopted from that table, with D and trimming inferred from the DNA. The sample includes around 250,000 clones, about 83% of them seen just once. This specimen belongs to a study of blood T cell repertoires in COVID-19. Looking at the study overall: Researchers got acute and convalescent COVID-19 samples from the United States, Italy and Spain. PBMCs, B-cell-depleted T cells, or T cells provided the cDNA or gDNA that made up the material.

This CDR3 contains 15 residues. Trimming shortened V by 8 bases and J by 2 bases, and 19 bases separated the two germline ends. Per the germline V gene, CDR1 is SNHLY and CDR2 is FYNNEI. The chain couples TRBV2 to TRBJ2-7, with a tentative D call TRBD2 (6 bases). The specimen sequenced was peripheral blood. The sequence derives from a woman between 35 and 50 years old who had recovered from COVID-19. CDR3 sequence: CASGTTGTFTYEQYF. In DNA form, the CDR3 reads TGTGCCAGCGGTACCACCGGGACTTTTACCTACGAGCAGTACTTC. Full variable domain (rest looked up from reference TRBV2 and TRBJ2-7): EPEVTQTPSHQVTQMGQEVILRCVPISNHLYFYWYRQILGQKVEFLVSFYNNEISEKSEIFDDQFSVERPDGSNFTLKIRSTKLEDSAMYFCASGTTGTFTYEQYFGPGTRLTVT.